These 14 T cell receptor beta chains share one sample of origin, sequenced in a study of blood T cell repertoires in COVID-19. Here immunoSEQ multiplex PCR was the method, and the copy in TCRdb shows in-frame clones only, minus some. The sample yields roughly 47,000 clones, roughly 84% seen once. Sequencing input: peripheral blood. These TCRs come from a woman aged 65 to 85 with acute or convalescent COVID-19.

This rearrangement joins TRBV19 to TRBJ1-5; TRBD1 might be the D (5 bases). V gave up 2 bases and J gave up 1 base, with 12 bases separating them. This CDR3 has 16 residues. The V gene's germline CDR1 is LNHDA and CDR2 SQIVND (reference sequence). The CDR3 reads CASSILQGKSNQPQHF. CDR3 coding DNA: TGTGCCAGTAGTATACTCCAGGGTAAGAGCAATCAGCCCCAGCATTTT.

This clone was seen more than once but under ten times. The chain joins TRBV7-3 to TRBJ2-3; 7 bases agree with TRBD1. The CDR3 length is 16 residues. Germline V lookup: CDR1 SGHTA, CDR2 FQGTGA. V lost 5 bases to trimming and J lost 3 bases; unmatched junction nucleotides: 11. CDR3 sequence reads: CASSVETGSATDTQYF. CDR3 bases: TGTGCCAGCAGCGTAGAGACAGGGTCGGCAACAGATACGCAGTATTTT. Variable domain in full (rest from reference TRBV7-3 and TRBJ2-3): GAGVSQTPSNKVTEKGKYVELRCDPISGHTALYWYRQSLGQGPEFLIYFQGTGAADDSGLPNDRFFAVRPEGSVSTLKIQRTERGDSAVYLCASSVETGSATDTQYFGPGTRLTVL.

J is TRBJ1-1 and V is TRBV9, with TRBD1 matching over 7 bases. Germline trimming cut 4 bases from V and 0 bases from J; bases unmatched to any gene: 3. The CDR3 extends over 14 amino acids. The germline V gene encodes CDR1 SGDLS and CDR2 YYNGEE. CDR3 amino acids: CASSPDRVNTEAFF. The CDR3 DNA sequence: TGTGCCAGCAGCCCAGACAGGGTGAACACTGAAGCTTTCTTT. Full variable domain (outside the CDR3, taken from reference TRBV9 and TRBJ1-1): DSGVTQTPKHLITATGQRVTLRCSPRSGDLSVYWYQQSLDQGLQFLIQYYNGEERAKGNILERFSAQQFPDLHSELNLSSLELGDSALYFCASSPDRVNTEAFFGQGTRLTVV.

J is TRBJ2-7 and V is TRBV19, with 9 bases aligning to TRBD2. Germline CDR1 is LNHDA and CDR2 is SQIVND (reference sequence). The CDR3 consists of 15 residues. V was pared by 3 bases and J by 5 bases, with 8 bases of the junction left unmatched. The CDR3 reads CASSMGGTSTHEQYF. The CDR3 DNA sequence: TGTGCCAGTAGTATGGGCGGGACTAGCACCCACGAGCAGTACTTC.

The CDR3 DNA follows: TGTGCCAGCAGCTTGTTCCAGGGAATAAGGATGAACACTGAAGCTTTCTTT. Translation gives CASSLFQGIRMNTEAFF. This chain uses TRBV5-6 with TRBJ1-1; TRBD1 might be the D (5 bases). V lost 1 base and J lost 0, with 16 bases in between. CDR1 and CDR2 (germline): SGHDT, YYEEEE. The CDR3 is 17 amino acids.

The V and J genes are TRBV11-2 and TRBJ2-7; D gene unclear. Trimming removed 5 bases at V and 2 bases at J, with 19 bases between. Looked up from germline, CDR1 is SGHAT and CDR2 is FQNNGV. This CDR3 has 16 amino acids. The CDR3 region is CASSTHQSLVTYEQYF. CDR3 nucleotide sequence: TGTGCCAGCAGCACGCATCAGTCCCTGGTTACCTACGAGCAGTACTTC.

CDR3 loop: CASTPPGGLRNEQFF. CDR3 DNA sequence: TGTGCCAGCACCCCTCCGGGGGGCCTAAGGAATGAGCAGTTCTTC. The gene calls are TRBV9 and TRBJ2-1, with TRBD2 as a possible D gene (7 bases). The V end lost 6 bases, the J end lost 7 bases, and 20 bases lay between the germline ends. This CDR3 is built from 15 residues. CDR1 SGDLS and CDR2 YYNGEE come from the germline V gene.

The V and J genes are TRBV6-5 and TRBJ1-5; the D is unclear. V lost 0 bases and J lost 0, with 6 bases in between. The germline gives CDR1 MNHEY, CDR2 SVGAGI. The CDR3 totals 15 residues. The CDR3 spells CASSYSNGSNQPQHF. As DNA, the CDR3 is TGTGCCAGCAGTTACTCGAACGGTAGCAATCAGCCCCAGCATTTT.

The genes are TRBV18 and TRBJ1-5, with no clear D. Per the germline V gene, CDR1 is KGHSH and CDR2 is LQKENI. The CDR3 is 14 amino acids. V dropped 4 bases and J dropped 0 bases, with 7 bases sitting between them. DNA for the CDR3: TGTGCCAGCTCACGTACAGATAGCAATCAGCCCCAGCATTTT. It codes for CASSRTDSNQPQHF.

This rearrangement joins TRBV7-2 to TRBJ2-2; D remains ambiguous. Germline CDR1 reads SGHTA; CDR2 reads FQGNSA. The ends were cut back, 5 bases at V and 7 bases at J, with 8 bases in the middle. The CDR3 consists of 12 residues. Here the CDR3 reads CASSRPGGELFF. The CDR3 DNA reads TGTGCCAGCAGCCGCCCGGGCGGGGAGCTGTTTTTT.

The chain combines TRBV19 with TRBJ1-5, with TRBD1 as a possible D gene (5 bases). The CDR3 is made up of 19 amino acids. Germline CDR1 reads LNHDA; CDR2 reads SQIVND (reference sequence). V lost 3 bases to trimming and J lost 7 bases, with 28 bases between them. In nucleotides, the CDR3 is TGTGCCAGTAGTATCCCCGCTTCCAGGGATATCGCCTCCGGGCAGCCCCAGCATTTT. Protein: CASSIPASRDIASGQPQHF. Using reference TRBV19 and TRBJ1-5 for the parts outside the CDR3, the full variable domain is DGGITQSPKYLFRKEGQNVTLSCEQNLNHDAMYWYRQDPGQGLRLIYYSQIVNDFQKGDIAEGYSVSREKKESFPLTVTSAQKNPTAFYLCASSIPASRDIASGQPQHFGDGTRLSIL.

This sequence joins TRBV7-6 and TRBJ1-2, with D perhaps matching TRBD1 (5 bases). CDR1 and CDR2 (germline): SGHVS, FNYEAQ. The CDR3 is 15 residues long. V dropped 1 base and J dropped 1 base, with 10 bases sitting between them. The CDR3 DNA reads TGTGCCAGCAGCTTAGTTGTCGGGGGTAACTATGGCTACACCTTC. Protein product: CASSLVVGGNYGYTF.

The chain carries TRBV19 and TRBJ1-5, with 8 bases that match TRBD1. Germline loops: CDR1 LNHDA, CDR2 SQIVND (reference sequence). The CDR3 contains 19 residues. The junction had 15 bases not matched to a gene; V was cut back by 5 bases and J by 0 bases. CDR3 sequence reads: CASSSGRGQGAGSNQPQHF. The DNA of the CDR3 is TGTGCCAGTAGTTCAGGAAGGGGGCAGGGGGCAGGTAGCAATCAGCCCCAGCATTTT.

CDR3 coding DNA: TGTGCCAGCAGCCTAACTTCAGGGGGTTCCAATCAGCCCCAGCATTTT. This encodes CASSLTSGGSNQPQHF. This chain uses TRBV7-2 with TRBJ1-5; 7 bases agree with TRBD1. The germline V gene has CDR1 SGHTA and CDR2 FQGNSA. The CDR3 spans 16 residues. V lost 5 bases to trimming and J lost 3 bases; unmatched junction nucleotides: 10.